Presented here are 25 T cell receptor beta chains from one specimen sequenced in a study of T cells after posttransplantation cyclophosphamide. Here immunoSEQ multiplex PCR was the method, and the copy in TCRdb shows in-frame clones only, minus some. In total the sample includes around 24,000 clones, none of them seen once. Sequences were obtained from PBMCs. Receptors were obtained from an older woman in good health, CMV-negative, and a related stem cell transplant donor.

This clone was recorded at least ten times. V is TRBV20-1 and J is TRBJ1-1; the D is unclear. Germline lookup yields CDR1 DFQATT and CDR2 SNEGSKA (reference sequence). The CDR3 totals 11 residues. Deletions cut 7 bases from V and 1 base from J, with 7 bases between. CDR3 nucleotide sequence: TGCAGTGTGGGGAGGAACACTGAAGCTTTCTTT. Its protein product is CSVGRNTEAFF.

V gene TRBV19 combines with J gene TRBJ2-6, with D possibly being TRBD2 (7 bases). Germline assignment: CDR1 LNHDA and CDR2 SQIVND (reference sequence). The V end lost 2 bases, the J end lost 0 bases, and 14 bases lay between the germline ends. CDR3 length: 18 residues. Here the CDR3 reads CASSIWGGRPSGANVLTF. The CDR3 coding sequence is TGTGCCAGTAGTATATGGGGGGGGCGACCCTCTGGGGCCAACGTCCTGACTTTC.

There are a few counts of this clone. This chain connects TRBV7-2 to TRBJ2-5; D might be TRBD1 (6 bases). Trimming cost V 5 bases and J 5 bases, with 18 bases left between them. The germline gives CDR1 SGHTA, CDR2 FQGNSA. The CDR3 sequence is 15 residues long. This chain's CDR3 is CASSPVGARFETQYF. The CDR3 DNA is TGTGCCAGCAGCCCCGTGGGGGCGCGATTTGAGACCCAGTACTTC.

This clone was seen repeatedly, ten times or more. The rearrangement uses TRBV5-1 and TRBJ2-7, with 9 positions matching TRBD1. V was pared by 0 bases and J by 5 bases, with 6 bases of the junction left unmatched. The CDR3 is 15 residues long. Germline V gene lookup returns CDR1 SGHRS and CDR2 YFSETQ. The CDR3 protein is CASSLGGTGTHEQYF. The CDR3 coding sequence is TGCGCCAGCAGCTTGGGGGGGACAGGGACCCACGAGCAGTACTTC.

This clone was seen more than once but under ten times. The chain couples TRBV27 to TRBJ2-2, with D perhaps TRBD1 (5 bases). CDR3 length: 15 amino acids. V lost 6 bases to trimming and J lost 1 base, with 12 bases between them. Germline CDR1 is MNHEY and CDR2 is SMNVEV (reference sequence). In nucleotides, the CDR3 is TGTGCCAGCAGACTGACAGTGGGGAACACCGGGGAGCTGTTTTTT. Its translation: CASRLTVGNTGELFF.

This clone appeared many times. This rearrangement joins TRBV7-3 to TRBJ2-1; 15 bases are shared with TRBD2. Trimming removed 4 bases from V and 10 bases from J; junction bases left unmatched: 2. CDR3 length: 14 amino acids. Germline V gene sequence: CDR1 SGHTA, CDR2 FQGTGA. For the CDR3, the DNA is TGTGCCAGCAGCTCCGGGACTAGCGGGAGGGAGCAGTTCTTC. Its protein is CASSSGTSGREQFF.

This clone was counted ten times or more. The chain employs TRBV19 and TRBJ1-1; D gene uncertain. Looked up from germline, CDR1 is LNHDA and CDR2 is SQIVND (reference sequence). CDR3 length equals 14 residues. V shed 6 bases and J shed 4 bases, with 15 bases lying between them. The DNA of the CDR3 is TGTGCCAGTAGGGTGGGCCTATTGAGCACTGAAGCTTTCTTT. Translating gives CASRVGLLSTEAFF.

This clone was counted at least ten times. The chain employs TRBV10-3 and TRBJ1-1, with a possible D match to TRBD1 (5 bases). This CDR3 has 14 residues. V dropped 4 bases and J dropped 4 bases, with 13 bases sitting between them. The germline CDR1 and CDR2 sequences are ENHRY and SYGVKD. Written as DNA, the CDR3 is TGTGCCATCAGTGGTCAGGCGGGGGGCACTGAAGCTTTCTTT. It is translated as CAISGQAGGTEAFF.

This clone was found many times. The junction does not match germline at one end; this may be a read error. The V and J genes are TRBV2 and TRBJ1-4; 8 bases map to TRBD1. Germline CDR1 is SNHLY and CDR2 is FYNNEI. The CDR3 is 14 residues long. CDR3 DNA: TGTGCCAGCAGTGAAGTCCAGGCAGGGGGCACCAGGACTTTT. Translation gives CASSEVQAGGTRTF.

This clone occurred many times. The chain recombines TRBV5-6 with TRBJ2-3; 13 nucleotides align to TRBD2. Per germline, CDR1 SGHDT and CDR2 YYEEEE. This CDR3 spans 17 amino acids. V was clipped by 3 bases and J by 5 bases; unmatched bases: 9. The CDR3 sequence is CASSSFTSGGAVDTQYF. CDR3 coding DNA: TGTGCCAGCAGCTCCTTTACTAGCGGGGGGGCCGTAGATACGCAGTATTTT.

This clone showed up many times. V is TRBV7-2 and J is TRBJ2-3; TRBD1 matches at 10 bases. Germline values: CDR1 SGHTA, CDR2 FQGNSA. The CDR3 covers 14 residues. The V and J ends lost 3 bases and 6 bases, in that order; junction bases with no gene match: 3. The CDR3 coding sequence is TGTGCCAGCAGCTTGGGGACAGGGGCCGATACGCAGTATTTT. This translates into CASSLGTGADTQYF. Full variable domain (rest looked up from reference TRBV7-2 and TRBJ2-3): GAGVSQSPSNKVTEKGKDVELRCDPISGHTALYWYRQSLGQGLEFLIYFQGNSAPDKSGLPSDRFSAERTGGSVSTLTIQRTQQEDSAVYLCASSLGTGADTQYFGPGTRLTVL.

This clone was observed at least ten times. The V and J genes are TRBV5-6 and TRBJ2-5; the D gene is possibly TRBD2 (7 bases). V was trimmed by 4 bases and J by 5 bases, leaving 15 bases between them. This CDR3 has 14 amino acids. Germline CDR1 SGHDT, CDR2 YYEEEE. This CDR3 reads CASSPGGAKETQYF. As DNA, the CDR3 is TGTGCCAGCAGCCCTGGGGGGGCGAAGGAGACCCAGTACTTC.

In its sample, this clone was seen many times. The CDR3 spells CASSTGQNTGELFF. The CDR3 DNA follows: TGTGCCAGCAGCACAGGGCAGAACACCGGGGAGCTGTTTTTT. This sequence joins TRBV27 and TRBJ2-2; D might be TRBD1 (6 bases). Germline CDR1 reads MNHEY; CDR2 reads SMNVEV (reference sequence). The CDR3 is made up of 14 amino acids. V dropped 6 bases and J dropped 1 base, with 9 bases sitting between them.

The sample holds many counts of this clone. The chain has TRBV5-5 and TRBJ2-7, with a weak D call TRBD2 (5 bases). From germline, CDR1 is SGHKS and CDR2 YYEKEE (reference sequence). The CDR3 is 15 amino acids. V dropped 5 bases and J dropped 3 bases, with 18 bases sitting between them. The CDR3, as DNA: TGTGCCAGCAGTCCAGACAACCGAGGGAGCTACGAGCAGTACGTC. Amino acids: CASSPDNRGSYEQYV.

The sample holds many counts of this clone. V usage is TRBV21-1 and J usage is TRBJ1-3. TRBV21-1 is labeled a pseudogene. The CDR3 loop spans 16 amino acids. The DNA for the CDR3 is TGTGCCAGCAGCAAAGCCCAGGAGAGGGCTGGAAACACCATATATTTT. Its protein is CASSKAQERAGNTIYF.

This clone was seen at least ten times. In DNA, the CDR3 is TGTGCCAGCAGTTTGATGGGACAGAACACCGGGGAGCTGTTTTTT. It encodes CASSLMGQNTGELFF. V gene TRBV28 combines with J gene TRBJ2-2; TRBD1 is a possible D gene (6 bases). Germline V gene sequence: CDR1 MDHEN, CDR2 SYDVKM. V was pared by 3 bases and J by 1 base, with 9 bases between. The CDR3 extends over 15 amino acids.

This clone was counted between two and nine times. This chain joins TRBV7-8 and TRBJ2-2; the D gene is possibly TRBD1 (5 bases). CDR3 length: 14 amino acids. The germline V gene encodes CDR1 SGHVS and CDR2 FQNEAQ. Trimming removed 8 bases from V and 0 bases from J, with 10 bases in between. This chain's CDR3 is CASRGAANTGELFF. CDR3 nucleotide sequence: TGTGCCAGCCGTGGGGCCGCGAACACCGGGGAGCTGTTTTTT.

In this sample, this clone turned up many times. The gene calls are TRBV27 and TRBJ2-1, with 13 positions matching TRBD2. The CDR3 has 15 residues. Germline V gene lookup returns CDR1 MNHEY and CDR2 SMNVEV (reference sequence). After removal of 5 bases from V and 7 bases from J, the junction contained 5 bases not matched to a gene. The CDR3 nucleotides read TGTGCCAGCAGTCTACTAGCGGGAGGGAATAATGAGCAGTTCTTC. Translating gives CASSLLAGGNNEQFF.

This clone was seen ten or more times. V usage is TRBV28 and J usage is TRBJ1-5, with D possibly matching TRBD1 (5 bases). The germline V gene has CDR1 MDHEN and CDR2 SYDVKM. The CDR3 spans 14 residues. V shed 2 bases and J shed 4 bases, with 9 bases lying between them. CDR3 sequence: CASSLPDNNQPQHF. CDR3 DNA: TGTGCCAGCAGTTTACCGGACAATAATCAGCCCCAGCATTTT.

This clone was picked up many times. The chain recombines TRBV9 with TRBJ1-1, with D tentatively TRBD1 (5 bases). The germline V gene has CDR1 SGDLS and CDR2 YYNGEE. V lost 4 bases, J lost 0 bases, and 10 bases lay in between. The CDR3 extends over 14 amino acids. The CDR3 sequence: CASSTGGMNTEAFF. CDR3 nucleotide sequence: TGTGCCAGCAGCACCGGGGGTATGAACACTGAAGCTTTCTTT.

There are many counts of this clone. This rearrangement joins TRBV21-1 to TRBJ2-7; the DNA was not compared with TRBD1, the D call given in the table. TRBV21-1 is a pseudogene. CDR3 size: 15 residues. In nucleotides, the CDR3 is TGTGCCAGCAGCTCCCGGACAGGGAGCTCCTACGAGCAGTACGTC. This codes for CASSSRTGSSYEQYV.

This clone was picked up many times. V gene TRBV2 combines with J gene TRBJ2-5; D perhaps matches TRBD2 (6 bases). Trimming left V 8 bases short and J 0 bases short, with 13 bases between. The germline V gene has CDR1 SNHLY and CDR2 FYNNEI. The CDR3 consists of 14 residues. CDR3 nucleotide sequence: TGTGCCAGCCGGAGGGCACTATACCAAGAGACCCAGTACTTC. Its translation is CASRRALYQETQYF.

This clone was picked up a small number of times. The CDR3 sequence is CASSSDRAVYNEQFF. The CDR3 region has the DNA TGTGCCAGCAGCTCGGACAGGGCGGTCTACAATGAGCAGTTCTTC. J is TRBJ2-1 and V is TRBV7-8; 8 nucleotides agree with TRBD1. V shed 4 bases, J shed 3 bases, and the junction held 5 bases outside the gene matches. CDR3 size: 15 residues. Germline values: CDR1 SGHVS, CDR2 FQNEAQ.

The V call is TRBV28, the J call TRBJ1-1; 9 positions match TRBD1. The germline V gene has CDR1 MDHEN and CDR2 SYDVKM. The CDR3 is made up of 18 amino acids. J was trimmed by 4 bases and V by 2 bases; bases with no gene match: 14. In nucleotides, the CDR3 is TGTGCCAGCAGTTTAGCCGGAACCTGGGAGACAGGGGGCACTGAAGCTTTCTTT. This codes for CASSLAGTWETGGTEAFF.

This clone occurred a few times. This sequence joins TRBV7-2 and TRBJ2-5; 9 positions match TRBD2. The V and J ends lost 5 bases and 6 bases, in that order; junction bases with no gene match: 16. From germline, CDR1 is SGHTA and CDR2 FQGNSA. The CDR3 consists of 17 residues. The CDR3 spells CASSQFIRDSGGQTQYF. As DNA, the CDR3 is TGTGCCAGCAGCCAATTCATTCGAGACAGCGGGGGGCAGACCCAGTACTTC.